Given below is one T cell receptor beta chain in context. Its antigen remains unidentified. The junction does not match germline at one end; this may be a read error. This sample stems from a study of read filtering for tumor transcriptome and immune sequencing. Study-wide background: The cohort had about 16 men and about 15 women aged roughly 45 to 90, mean around 63 years. Per sample, TCR-region reads ranged about 4 to 11 million by IR-seq, roughly 75 to 1273 by RNA-seq. Points from the study as a whole: This fraction held mixed bone marrow immune cells after CD138-negative sorting.

There are 13 residues in the CDR3. Per germline, CDR1 SGHRS and CDR2 YFSETQ. This library used roughly 0.4 ug RNA and molecular barcoded adaptors spanning alpha/delta and beta/gamma chains. TCRdb re-called the reads through MiXCR, storing one row per CDR3 protein. The table shows about 21,000 distinct CDR3 sequences, with over 20% occurring only once. The chain combines TRBV5-1 with TRBJ2-1; D ambiguous. The clonotype originates from a donor aged 40 or older with multiple myeloma. The sample was a population of CD138-negative cells sorted from bone marrow. CDR3 bases: TGCGCCAGCAGCACGAAGGGCTACAGTGAGCAGTTCTTC. Protein sequence: CASSTKGYSEQFF.